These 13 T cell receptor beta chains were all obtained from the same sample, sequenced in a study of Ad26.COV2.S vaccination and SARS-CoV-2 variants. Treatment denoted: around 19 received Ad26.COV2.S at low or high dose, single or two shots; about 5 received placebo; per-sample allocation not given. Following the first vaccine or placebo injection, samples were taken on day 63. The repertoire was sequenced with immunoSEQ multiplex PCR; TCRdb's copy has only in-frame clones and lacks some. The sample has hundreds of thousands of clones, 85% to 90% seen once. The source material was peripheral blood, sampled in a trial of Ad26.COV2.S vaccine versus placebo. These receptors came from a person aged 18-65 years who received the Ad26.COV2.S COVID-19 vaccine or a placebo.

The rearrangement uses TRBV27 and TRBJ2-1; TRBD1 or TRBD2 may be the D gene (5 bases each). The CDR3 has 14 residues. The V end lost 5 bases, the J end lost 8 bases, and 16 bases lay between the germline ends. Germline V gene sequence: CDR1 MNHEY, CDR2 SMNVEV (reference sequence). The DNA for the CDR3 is TGTGCCAGCAGTCCTAGGTTGGGGGTGGATGAGCAGTTCTTC. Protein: CASSPRLGVDEQFF.

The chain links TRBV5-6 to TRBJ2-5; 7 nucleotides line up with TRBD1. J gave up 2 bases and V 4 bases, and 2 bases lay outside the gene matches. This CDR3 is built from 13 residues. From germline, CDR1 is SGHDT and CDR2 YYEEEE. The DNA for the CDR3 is TGTGCCAGCAGCCTGGGACAGCAAGAGACCCAGTACTTC. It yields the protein CASSLGQQETQYF.

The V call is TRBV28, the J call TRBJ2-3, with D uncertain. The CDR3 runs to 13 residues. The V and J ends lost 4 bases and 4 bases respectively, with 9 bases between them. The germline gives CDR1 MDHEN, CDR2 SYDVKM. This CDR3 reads CASSSPIADTQYF. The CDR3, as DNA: TGTGCCAGCAGTTCACCTATAGCAGATACGCAGTATTTT.

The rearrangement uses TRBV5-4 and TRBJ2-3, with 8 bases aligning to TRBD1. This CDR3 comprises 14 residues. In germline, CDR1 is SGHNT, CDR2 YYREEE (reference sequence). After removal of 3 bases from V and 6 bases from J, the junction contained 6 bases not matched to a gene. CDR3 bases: TGTGCCAGCAGCTCCCGGACAGGGACCGATACGCAGTATTTT. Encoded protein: CASSSRTGTDTQYF.

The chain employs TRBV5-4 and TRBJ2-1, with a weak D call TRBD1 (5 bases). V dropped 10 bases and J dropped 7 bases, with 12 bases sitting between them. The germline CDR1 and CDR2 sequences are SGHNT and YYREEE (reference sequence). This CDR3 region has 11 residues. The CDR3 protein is CASKGSNEQFF. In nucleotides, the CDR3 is TGTGCCTCAAAGGGGTCGAATGAGCAGTTCTTC.

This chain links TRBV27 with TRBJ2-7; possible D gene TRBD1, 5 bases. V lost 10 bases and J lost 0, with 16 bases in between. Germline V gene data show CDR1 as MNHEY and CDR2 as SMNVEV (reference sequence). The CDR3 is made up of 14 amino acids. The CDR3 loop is CATPLGAPSYEQYV. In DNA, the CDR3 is TGTGCCACCCCCCTAGGGGCCCCCTCCTACGAGCAGTACGTC.

The CDR3 is CASSSRDRAMGEQFF. In DNA form, the CDR3 reads TGTGCCAGCAGCTCCCGGGACAGGGCGATGGGTGAGCAGTTCTTC. The genes are TRBV6-2 or TRBV6-3 and TRBJ2-1; TRBD1 aligns across 9 bases. The CDR3 has 15 amino acids. Germline V gene lookup returns CDR1 MNHEY and CDR2 SVGEGT. V shed 6 bases, J shed 9 bases, and the junction held 12 bases outside the gene matches.

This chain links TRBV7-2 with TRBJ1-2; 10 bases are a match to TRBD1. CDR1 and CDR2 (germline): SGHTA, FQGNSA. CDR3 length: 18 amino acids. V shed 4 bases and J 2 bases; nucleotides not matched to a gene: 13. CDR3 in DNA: TGTGCCAGCAGCTCCGGGACCGGGACAGGGGAGGGGAACTATGGCTACACCTTC. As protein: CASSSGTGTGEGNYGYTF.

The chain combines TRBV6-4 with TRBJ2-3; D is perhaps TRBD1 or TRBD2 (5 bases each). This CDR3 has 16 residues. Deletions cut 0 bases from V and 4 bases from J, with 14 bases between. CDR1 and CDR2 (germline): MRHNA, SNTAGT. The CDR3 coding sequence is TGTGCCAGCAGTGACTCGGGGGACCTTGGGGCAGATACGCAGTATTTT. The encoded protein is CASSDSGDLGADTQYF.

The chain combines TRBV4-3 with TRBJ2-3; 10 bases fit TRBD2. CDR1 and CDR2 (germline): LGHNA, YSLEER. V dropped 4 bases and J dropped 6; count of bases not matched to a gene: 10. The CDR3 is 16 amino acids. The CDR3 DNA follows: TGCGCCAGCAGCCCTTTTACTAGCGGGGCTGGGGATACGCAGTATTTT. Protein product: CASSPFTSGAGDTQYF.

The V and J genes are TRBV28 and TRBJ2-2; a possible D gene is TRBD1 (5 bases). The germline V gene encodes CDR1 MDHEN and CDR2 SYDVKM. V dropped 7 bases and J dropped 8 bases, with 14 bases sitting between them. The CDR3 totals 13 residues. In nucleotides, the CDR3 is TGTGCCAGCACCGCCCACCAGGGTGGGGAGCTGTTTTTT. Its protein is CASTAHQGGELFF.

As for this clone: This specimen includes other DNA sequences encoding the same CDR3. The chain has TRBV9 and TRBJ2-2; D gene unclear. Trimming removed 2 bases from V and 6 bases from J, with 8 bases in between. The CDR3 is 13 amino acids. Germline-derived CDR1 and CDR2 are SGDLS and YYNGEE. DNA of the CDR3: TGTGCCAGCAGCGTCGAGGTGGCCGGGGAGCTGTTTTTT. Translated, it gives CASSVEVAGELFF. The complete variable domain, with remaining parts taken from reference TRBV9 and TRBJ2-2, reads DSGVTQTPKHLITATGQRVTLRCSPRSGDLSVYWYQQSLDQGLQFLIQYYNGEERAKGNILERFSAQQFPDLHSELNLSSLELGDSALYFCASSVEVAGELFFGEGSRLTVL.

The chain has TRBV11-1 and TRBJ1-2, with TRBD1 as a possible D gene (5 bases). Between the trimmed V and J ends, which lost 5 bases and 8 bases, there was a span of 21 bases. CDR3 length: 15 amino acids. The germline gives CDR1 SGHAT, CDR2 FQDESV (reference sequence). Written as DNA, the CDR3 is TGTGCCAGCAGCCCTTCCCGGGGCGGATGGGGAGGCTACACCTTC. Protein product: CASSPSRGGWGGYTF. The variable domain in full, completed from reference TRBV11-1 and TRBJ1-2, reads EAEVAQSPRYKITEKSQAVAFWCDPISGHATLYWYRQILGQGPELLVQFQDESVVDDSQLPKDRFSAERLKGVDSTLKIQPAELGDSAMYLCASSPSRGGWGGYTFGSGTRLTVV.